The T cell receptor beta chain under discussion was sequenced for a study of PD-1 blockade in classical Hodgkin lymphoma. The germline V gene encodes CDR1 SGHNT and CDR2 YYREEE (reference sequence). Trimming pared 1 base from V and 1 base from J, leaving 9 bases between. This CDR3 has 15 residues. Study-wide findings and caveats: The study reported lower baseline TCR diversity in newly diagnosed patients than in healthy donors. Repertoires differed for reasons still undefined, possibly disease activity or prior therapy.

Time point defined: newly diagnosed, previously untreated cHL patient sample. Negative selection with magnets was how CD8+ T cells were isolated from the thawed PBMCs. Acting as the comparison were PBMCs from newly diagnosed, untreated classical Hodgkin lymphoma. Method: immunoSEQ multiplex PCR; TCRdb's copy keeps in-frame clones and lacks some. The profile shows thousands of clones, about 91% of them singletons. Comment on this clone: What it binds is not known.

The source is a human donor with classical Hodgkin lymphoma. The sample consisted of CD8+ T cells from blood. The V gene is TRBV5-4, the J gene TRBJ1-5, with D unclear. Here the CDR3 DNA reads TGTGCCAGCAGCTTGTGGCAGACCAGCAATCAGCCCCAGCATTTT. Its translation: CASSLWQTSNQPQHF.